This T cell receptor (beta chain) was profiled in a study of OX40 agonist ivuxolimab in advanced cancers. Study-level background: Dose-escalation subjects each had hepatocellular carcinoma, melanoma, renal cell or head and neck cancer. Patients were 82.7% male with ages roughly 20 to 90, mean roughly 64. Earlier treatment with anti-PD-1, anti-PD-L1 or anti-CTLA-4 was permitted, and about 40% had received some.

Individuals having autoimmune disease history or systemic immunosuppression were not enrolled. V lost 4 bases and J 4 bases, leaving 14 bases between the germline ends. The CDR3 has 15 residues. Here immunoSEQ multiplex PCR was the method, and the copy in TCRdb shows in-frame clones only, minus some. The sample carries some 25,000 clones, approximately 89% recorded once. The rearrangement uses TRBV6-7 and TRBJ2-1; no reliable D call. TRBV6-7 is annotated as an ORF whose role is uncertain. This clonotype was obtained from an adult with an advanced solid tumor such as melanoma, head and neck, liver or kidney cancer. Here the sequenced sample was CD4+ or CD8+ T cells sorted from blood, taken in a trial of the OX40 agonist ivuxolimab. This CDR3 reads CASSSERWRYNEQFF. DNA for the CDR3: TGTGCCAGCAGTTCAGAGAGGTGGCGGTACAATGAGCAGTTCTTC.